This T cell receptor (beta chain) was captured by sequencing in a study of shared clonotypes between healthy human individuals. In the study overall: With ages of 18 to 49, the donors were two women and three men. Per-donor plates numbered three CD4 naive, three CD4 memory, two CD8 naive and one CD8 memory.

The CDR3 contains 13 residues. V lost 10 bases, J lost 2 bases, and 15 bases lay in between. CDR1 is SGHTA and CDR2 is FQGNSA in the germline V gene. Here immunoSEQ multiplex PCR was the method, and the copy in TCRdb shows in-frame clones only, minus some. The table includes over 2 million clones, around 90% detected once. This clone was detected once. The antigen remains unidentified. Overall study findings and caveats: For sorted subsets, rarefaction showed incomplete sequencing despite large depth. Genetic and exposure-history diversity was limited by the small donor number.

This chain links TRBV7-2 with TRBJ2-7; a possible D gene is TRBD1 (6 bases). Sequenced material: naive CD4+ T cells from PBMCs. Regarding subset: CD45RA+ positively selected. This receptor was obtained from a man younger than 35 in good health. Some clones in this sample may be carry-over from other donors' samples. The CDR3 DNA sequence: TGTGCCATCCCTCGAGGGGGTCCCTACGAGCAGTACTTC. It codes for CAIPRGGPYEQYF.